These 9 T cell receptor beta chains originate from one sample sequenced in a study of prognosis after radiotherapy for stage I lung cancer (dated by TCRdb to about 2021). For sequencing, an Illumina HiSeq 3000 was employed. Two rounds of multiplex PCR on genomic DNA were used to amplify the TCR beta CDR3 region. The first PCR round used primers specific to each TRBV and TRBJ gene, and the primer sequences were filed in Chinese patent CN105087789A. TCRdb trimmed public reads at Q25 via fastp, called clones via MiXCR and kept in-frame beta chains. A single entry per CDR3 protein holds the most common genes and DNA from its merged rows. The sample table holds 13,000 or so distinct CDR3 sequences, of which roughly 50% were seen once. Together, the top ten hold roughly a quarter of the sample. The sequences come from PBMCs, collected before or after stereotactic body radiation therapy (not recorded which). The receptor set was obtained from a donor of 50 years or more with non-small cell lung cancer.

The chain employs TRBV7-6 and TRBJ2-3; D uncertain. Deletions cut 2 bases from V and 1 base from J, with 4 bases between. This CDR3 spans 13 amino acids. CDR1 and CDR2 from the germline V gene are SGHVS and FNYEAQ. This CDR3 is CASSLWGTDTQYF. The CDR3 DNA reads TGTGCCAGCAGCTTATGGGGCACAGATACGCAGTATTTT. Full variable domain (remainder filled in from reference TRBV7-6 and TRBJ2-3): GAGVSQSPRYKVTKRGQDVALRCDPISGHVSLYWYRQALGQGPEFLTYFNYEAQQDKSGLPNDRFSAERPEGSISTLTIQRTEQRDSAMYRCASSLWGTDTQYFGPGTRLTVL.

This clonotype is classed as medium-sized. The rearrangement uses TRBV2 and TRBJ2-7; unclear D gene. V lost 0 bases to trimming and J lost 3 bases, with 6 bases between them. The CDR3 consists of 13 residues. Germline CDR1 reads SNHLY; CDR2 reads FYNNEI. The CDR3 region is CASSEAVGYEQYF. The CDR3 DNA reads as TGTGCCAGCAGTGAAGCAGTAGGCTACGAGCAGTACTTC.

Only one count was recorded for this clonotype. The V call is TRBV7-9, the J call TRBJ2-2; TRBD2 matches at 7 bases. CDR1 is SEHNR, CDR2 FQNEAQ, per germline (reference sequence). The CDR3 spans 15 residues. V shed 2 bases, J shed 4 bases, and the junction held 4 bases outside the gene matches. The CDR3 loop reads CASSLSAGVTGELFF. The CDR3 DNA reads as TGTGCCAGCAGCTTATCGGCGGGGGTCACCGGGGAGCTGTTTTTT.

The table lists this clonotype with a count of one. The rearrangement links TRBV11-3 to TRBJ2-1; D call uncertain. This CDR3 spans 14 amino acids. Germline CDR1 is SGHNT and CDR2 is YENEEA. Trimming removed 4 bases at V and 1 base at J, with 8 bases between. Here the CDR3 DNA reads TGTGCCAGCAGCTCCAGTGTTTCCTACAATGAGCAGTTCTTC. Its protein product is CASSSSVSYNEQFF.

The chain recombines TRBV6-1 with TRBJ2-1, with D perhaps matching TRBD2 (7 bases). Germline CDR1 MNHNS, CDR2 SASEGT. V dropped 8 bases and J dropped 0 bases, with 11 bases sitting between them. CDR3 size: 14 residues. The CDR3 sequence: CASRGASSYNEQFF. CDR3 bases: TGTGCCAGCCGGGGGGCGAGCTCCTACAATGAGCAGTTCTTC.

V gene TRBV20-1 combines with J gene TRBJ2-3; 10 nucleotides agree with TRBD2. The germline V gene has CDR1 DFQATT and CDR2 SNEGSKA (reference sequence). This CDR3 has 16 amino acids. The V gene end was trimmed by 5 bases and the J gene end by 2 bases; junction bases not matched to a gene: 10. CDR3 loop: CSAPPSGLAVTDTQYF. The CDR3 region has the DNA TGCAGTGCTCCCCCTAGTGGACTAGCGGTCACAGATACGCAGTATTTT.

About this clonotype itself: The junction does not match germline at one end; this may be a read error. The rearrangement uses TRBV20-1 and TRBJ1-5; D unresolved. In germline, CDR1 is DFQATT, CDR2 SNEGSKA (reference sequence). The CDR3 extends over 13 amino acids. DNA of the CDR3: TGCAGTGCTGTGCAGCTTAGCAATAAGCCACAGCATTTT. Its protein is CSAVQLSNKPQHF.

This clonotype is classed as medium-sized. The chain employs TRBV2 and TRBJ2-1; 9 bases match TRBD2. There are 14 residues in the CDR3. Germline V lookup: CDR1 SNHLY, CDR2 FYNNEI. The V segment lost 7 bases and the J segment 4 bases; nucleotides outside the gene matches: 5. The CDR3 reads CASIGTSKYNEQFF. The CDR3 region has the DNA TGTGCCAGCATTGGGACTAGCAAGTACAATGAGCAGTTCTTC.

This clonotype was counted ten times or more. This chain connects TRBV10-3 to TRBJ2-5; D unresolved. Germline assignment: CDR1 ENHRY and CDR2 SYGVKD. Deletions cut 8 bases from V and 4 bases from J, with 14 bases between. The length of the CDR3 is 13 residues. CDR3 residues: CAIGQPRAETQYF. CDR3 DNA sequence: TGTGCCATCGGCCAACCTAGGGCAGAGACCCAGTACTTC.